A selection of T cell receptor beta chains follows, all from one sample in a study of blood T cell repertoires in COVID-19. Clones were sequenced by immunoSEQ multiplex PCR, and TCRdb holds only the in-frame ones, with some missing. The sample records around 250,000 clones, about 87% being singletons. Sequencing was performed on PBMCs or T cells enriched from blood (not recorded which). These receptor sequences come from a woman between 40 and 50 years old who had been exposed to COVID-19. Each CDR3 is given with its conserved first and last residue. Only some rows state a clone size, as once, few, many or a class for expanded clones.

>TRBV10-3|TRBJ1-2|NA
CAIKIRDRAAYGYTF
>TRBV7-2|TRBJ2-3|NA
CASSILLAGGADTQYF
>TRBV7-2|TRBJ2-3|once
CASSPDLLAGGPTDTQYF
>TRBV19|TRBJ1-5|NA
CASTGIMRNQPQHF
>TRBV4-1|TRBJ2-5|NA
CASSQVGTEETQYF
>TRBV7-8|TRBJ1-3|NA
CASAPDSGNTIYF
>TRBV19|TRBJ1-1|few
CASSTLLGRREAFF
>TRBV27|TRBJ2-3|NA
CASRNAGGDLTDTQYF
>TRBV6-2/TRBV6-3|TRBJ2-7|NA
CASSQHYEQYF
>TRBV19|TRBJ1-1|NA
CASSPKTGPNTEAFF
>TRBV27|TRBJ2-6|NA
CASSWLDSSGANVLTF
>TRBV11-3|TRBJ2-3|NA
CASSLALRDTQYF
>TRBV3-1/TRBV3-2|TRBJ2-7|many
CASSQDGLSYEQYF
>TRBV5-1|TRBJ2-3|NA
CASSLGQSPDTQYF
>TRBV11-2|TRBJ2-3|NA
CASSRAGGTTDTQYF
>TRBV7-3|TRBJ2-1|once
CASSFDFTTYNEQFF
>TRBV24-1|TRBJ1-4|NA
CATSDPAGQVEKLFF
>TRBV28|TRBJ2-1|NA
CASSLMRPDNEQFF
>TRBV18|TRBJ2-1|NA
CASSPFPLGSSYNQQFF
>TRBV29-1|TRBJ1-5|NA
CSVEGDRGQPQHF
>TRBV30|TRBJ2-5|NA
CAWSRQETQYF
>TRBV7-3|TRBJ2-2|few
CASSLTSGGTGELFF
>TRBV7-3|TRBJ1-6|few
CASSLTQPWVTGDFPSQDNSPLHF
>TRBV7-2|TRBJ2-3|NA
CASSSGLAGISADTQYF
>TRBV5-6|TRBJ2-1|NA
CASSPGDNEQFF
>TRBV14|TRBJ1-2|NA
CASSQETRQGILHGYTF
>TRBV7-2|TRBJ1-2|NA
CASSLGGGQGTYGYTF
>TRBV7-2|TRBJ1-1|NA
CASSLRVITSGAFF
>TRBV27|TRBJ2-1|NA
CASSLLSSGTSGIGGEQFF
>TRBV18|TRBJ2-7|few
CASSSQGSGYEQYF
>TRBV7-7|TRBJ2-5|NA
CASSPRTSGGEETQYF
>TRBV11-3|TRBJ1-1|NA
CASSLVSGGAGEAFF
>TRBV7-6|TRBJ1-3|NA
CASSLQWDSGNTIYF
>TRBV27|TRBJ2-2|NA
CASSLPAGGPGELFF
>TRBV18|TRBJ2-5|NA
CASSPLAGKETQYF
>TRBV7-3|TRBJ2-1|NA
CASSSQLAGEGNEQFF
>TRBV18|TRBJ2-7|NA
CASSQGQSYEQYF
>TRBV28|TRBJ1-1|NA
CASSLGVGRSEAFF
>TRBV10-3|TRBJ1-2|NA
CAISEFGRRAGGPNYGYTF
>TRBV6-2/TRBV6-3|TRBJ2-1|NA
CASSYSVTGGTYNEQFF
>TRBV7-8|TRBJ2-6|NA
CASTLITGGSGANVLTF
>TRBV6-5|TRBJ1-1|NA
CASRRQGERGTEAFF
>TRBV6-2/TRBV6-3|TRBJ1-2|once
CASSYPTGLYGYTF
>TRBV27|TRBJ2-2|once
CASSFGGGPNTGELFF
>TRBV6-4|TRBJ2-6|once
CASSPLAGDSGANVLTF
>TRBV24-1|TRBJ1-2|NA
CATSDPGTGVYGYTF
>TRBV19|TRBJ1-2|NA
CASGPGDGYTF
>TRBV11-3|TRBJ2-5|NA
CASSLGRGEEGQETQYF
>TRBV5-6|TRBJ2-1|NA
CASSLQRRTYNEQFF
>TRBV19|TRBJ2-2|once
CASSIGPPTGKTGELFF
>TRBV7-2|TRBJ2-7|NA
CASNPSGGGYEQYF